The rows below give T cell receptor beta chains drawn from one sample of a study of blood T cell repertoires in COVID-19. Clones were sequenced by immunoSEQ multiplex PCR, and TCRdb holds only the in-frame ones, with some missing. Of about 160,000 clones detected, 85% to 90% appear once; the ten largest clones hold roughly 13%. Input material: peripheral blood. Receptor source: a man aged 18 to 30 with COVID-19, enrolled during active disease. CDR3s include the opening cysteine and the closing phenylalanine or tryptophan. D genes are given only for firm matches. Clone size is not always given. Where it is, it says once, few, many or a class for expanded clones.

.	TRBJ2-1	12	TRBV5-4	.	CASSYGTGEQFF	TGTGCCAGCAGCTACGGGACTGGTGAGCAGTTCTTC
once	TRBJ2-7	16	TRBV28	TRBD2	CASSLLSSGRVYEQYF	TGTGCCAGCAGTTTATTATCTAGCGGGAGGGTATACGAGCAGTACTTC
once	TRBJ2-5	15	TRBV11-1	TRBD1	CASSPGQGPGETQYF	TGTGCCAGCAGCCCTGGACAGGGGCCAGGGGAGACCCAGTACTTC
.	TRBJ2-2	15	TRBV27	TRBD1	CASSWFQGASGELFF	TGTGCCAGCAGTTGGTTCCAGGGGGCTAGCGGGGAGCTGTTTTTT
few	TRBJ2-5	13	TRBV5-4	.	CASSLVRGETQYF	TGTGCCAGCAGCTTGGTCCGGGGAGAGACCCAGTACTTC
.	TRBJ1-6	13	TRBV19	TRBD1	CASSPWTGAPLHF	TGTGCCAGTAGTCCCTGGACAGGGGCACCCCTCCACTTT
.	TRBJ2-3	16	TRBV4-3	TRBD2	CASSRGGSGSTDTQYF	TGCGCCAGCAGCCGCGGGGGGAGTGGGAGCACAGATACGCAGTATTTT
.	TRBJ1-5	15	TRBV9	TRBD1	CASSGGTGGNQPQHF	TGTGCCAGCAGCGGCGGGACAGGGGGCAATCAGCCCCAGCATTTT
.	TRBJ2-1	16	TRBV27	TRBD2	CASSIDLAGVNNEQFF	TGTGCCAGCAGCATAGATCTAGCGGGAGTGAACAATGAGCAGTTCTTC
.	TRBJ2-1	16	TRBV19	TRBD2	CASRDRTSGPYNEQFF	TGTGCCAGTAGGGACCGTACTAGCGGACCATACAATGAGCAGTTCTTC
.	TRBJ2-1	16	TRBV28	TRBD2	CASSLMASGVSNEQFF	TGTGCCAGCAGTTTAATGGCTAGCGGGGTGAGCAATGAGCAGTTCTTC
.	TRBJ1-2	13	TRBV29-1	TRBD1	CSVRTGGGYGYTF	TGCAGCGTCCGGACAGGGGGCGGCTATGGCTACACCTTC
.	TRBJ2-2	17	TRBV6-2/TRBV6-3	TRBD2	CASSPGLAVENTGELFF	TGTGCCAGCAGTCCGGGACTAGCGGTCGAGAACACCGGGGAGCTGTTTTTT
few	TRBJ2-1	14	TRBV6-4	TRBD2	CASSPSGAYNEQFF	TGTGCCAGCAGTCCTAGCGGGGCATACAATGAGCAGTTCTTC
.	TRBJ2-7	15	TRBV27	.	CASSLWGGYSYEQYF	TGTGCCAGCAGTTTATGGGGCGGCTACTCCTACGAGCAGTACTTC
.	TRBJ1-4	14	TRBV7-2	.	CASSPQGLGEKLLF	TGTGCCAGCAGCCCGCAGGGGTTGGGTGAAAAACTGCTTTTT
.	TRBJ2-7	12	TRBV12-3/TRBV12-4	.	CASSTDFYEQYF	TGTGCCAGCAGTACCGACTTCTACGAGCAGTACTTC
.	TRBJ2-3	15	TRBV9	.	CASSAPGGTGDTQYF	TGTGCCAGCAGCGCCCCGGGCGGGACTGGAGATACGCAGTATTTT
.	TRBJ1-1	14	TRBV7-9	.	CASSLGTVNTEAFF	TGTGCCAGCAGCTTAGGGACAGTGAACACTGAAGCTTTCTTT
few	TRBJ2-7	11	TRBV19	.	CASSLEDEQYF	TGTGCCAGTAGTTTGGAGGACGAGCAGTACTTC
few	TRBJ2-7	15	TRBV11-2	.	CASSLLGQGFGEQYF	TGTGCCAGCAGCTTACTCGGGCAGGGGTTTGGCGAGCAGTACTTC
.	TRBJ2-2	17	TRBV27	.	CASSPPGGKLNTGELFF	TGTGCCAGCAGTCCCCCAGGGGGGAAACTGAACACCGGGGAGCTGTTTTTT
.	TRBJ2-7	13	TRBV11-3	TRBD1	CASSLYRGHEQYF	TGTGCCAGCAGCTTGTACAGGGGGCACGAGCAGTACTTC
.	TRBJ1-1	14	TRBV30	TRBD1	CAWSSRTGKNGAFF	TGTGCCTGGAGTTCCCGGACAGGCAAAAATGGGGCTTTCTTT
.	TRBJ1-6	18	TRBV3-1/TRBV3-2	.	CASSHTNREGGYNSPLHF	TGTGCCAGCAGCCACACGAACAGGGAAGGAGGATATAATTCACCCCTCCACTTT
.	TRBJ2-7	16	TRBV15	TRBD1	CATSRGGRQGRYEQYF	TGTGCCACCAGCAGAGGGGGACGACAGGGGAGGTACGAGCAGTACTTC
.	TRBJ2-1	15	TRBV10-3	TRBD2	CAISLTSEAYNEQFF	TGTGCCATCAGTTTAACTAGCGAAGCCTACAATGAGCAGTTCTTC
.	TRBJ2-1	15	TRBV28	TRBD1	CASTLTGARYNEQFF	TGTGCCAGCACCCTGACAGGGGCGCGCTACAATGAGCAGTTCTTC
.	TRBJ1-4	13	TRBV29-1	.	CSIRGLGNEKLLF	TGCAGCATCCGGGGGTTGGGTAATGAAAAACTGCTTTTT
.	TRBJ2-3	17	TRBV24-1	TRBD2	CATSDAGTSGYTDTQYF	TGTGCCACCAGTGACGCGGGGACTAGCGGTTACACAGATACGCAGTATTTT
.	TRBJ1-6	14	TRBV6-5	TRBD1	CASSYRKQGLPLHF	TGTGCCAGCAGTTACCGAAAACAGGGGTTACCCCTCCACTTT
.	TRBJ2-2	13	TRBV30	TRBD1	CAWGTGVGGELFF	TGTGCCTGGGGGACAGGGGTCGGCGGGGAGCTGTTTTTT
once	TRBJ1-2	14	TRBV7-2	.	CASSTDSHNYGYTF	TGTGCCAGCAGCACGGACAGCCACAACTATGGCTACACCTTC
.	TRBJ2-6	18	TRBV4-1	TRBD1	CASSQRDRGYSGANVLTF	TGCGCCAGCAGCCAGAGGGACAGGGGGTACTCTGGGGCCAACGTCCTGACTTTC
.	TRBJ2-7	15	TRBV27	TRBD2	CASSLGTSRLDEQYF	TGTGCCAGCAGTCTAGGGACTAGCCGGTTGGACGAGCAGTACTTC
.	TRBJ2-2	14	TRBV2	TRBD1	CASSEARGTGELFF	TGTGCCAGCAGTGAGGCCAGGGGGACCGGGGAGCTGTTTTTT
.	TRBJ2-1	12	TRBV29-1	.	CSVAEVGNEQFF	TGCAGCGTTGCGGAGGTGGGCAATGAGCAGTTCTTC
.	TRBJ2-7	17	TRBV27	TRBD2	CASSLSVAGADAYEQYF	TGTGCCAGCAGTTTAAGCGTAGCGGGAGCTGACGCCTACGAGCAGTACTTC
once	TRBJ2-7	15	TRBV4-1	TRBD2	CASSRGLAGSREQYF	TGCGCCAGCAGCCGAGGACTAGCGGGATCCCGGGAGCAGTACTTC
few	TRBJ2-1	15	TRBV19	.	CASSIGGMDHNEQFF	TGTGCCAGTAGTATAGGGGGCATGGACCACAATGAGCAGTTCTTC
.	TRBJ1-6	12	TRBV28	.	CATRTYNSPLHF	TGTGCCACAAGGACTTATAATTCACCCCTCCACTTT
.	TRBJ2-7	15	TRBV5-1	.	CASSARASPKYEQYF	TGCGCCAGCAGCGCCAGGGCGAGCCCGAAATACGAGCAGTACTTC
.	TRBJ2-3	14	TRBV30	TRBD2	CAWSVGSGADTQYF	TGTGCCTGGAGTGTTGGGAGCGGGGCAGATACGCAGTATTTT
.	TRBJ1-5	16	TRBV15	TRBD1	CATSRGPGQGTQPQHF	TGTGCCACCAGCAGAGGACCGGGACAGGGTACTCAGCCCCAGCATTTT
.	TRBJ1-5	15	TRBV27	.	CASSLSGNSNQPQHF	TGTGCCAGCAGTTTATCCGGGAATAGCAATCAGCCCCAGCATTTT
.	TRBJ1-2	11	TRBV12-3/TRBV12-4	.	CASSLGLGYTF	TGTGCCAGCAGTTTAGGGCTGGGCTACACCTTC
.	TRBJ2-5	14	TRBV19	.	CASSVGGREETQYF	TGTGCCAGTAGCGTGGGTGGTCGGGAAGAGACCCAGTACTTC
.	TRBJ2-3	14	TRBV9	.	CASSVGGRTDTQYF	TGTGCCAGCAGCGTCGGCGGGCGCACAGATACGCAGTATTTT
.	TRBJ2-5	14	TRBV28	TRBD2	CASSYGTSGETQYF	TGTGCCAGCAGTTACGGGACTAGCGGAGAGACCCAGTACTTC